These 5 T cell receptor beta chains were sequenced from one sample in a study of cytomegalovirus exposure and HLA in healthy donors. PCR involved 60 Vbeta and 13 Jbeta primers. TCRdb keeps only in-frame clones here, not all; method: immunoSEQ multiplex PCR. This sample has under 200,000 clones, with roughly 87% found just once. Sequencing was carried out using PBMCs. These receptors were taken from a woman aged 45-60 years in good health and CMV-seronegative.

The rearrangement uses TRBV6-5 and TRBJ2-3, with D perhaps matching TRBD1 (6 bases). The CDR3 covers 15 residues. With 1 base removed from V and 1 base from J, the gap between germline ends came to 9 bases. The germline V gene encodes CDR1 MNHEY and CDR2 SVGAGI. The CDR3 protein is CASSYWGQGTDTQYF. The CDR3 DNA reads TGTGCCAGCAGTTACTGGGGACAAGGCACAGATACGCAGTATTTT.

This chain joins TRBV11-2 and TRBJ2-4, with D perhaps TRBD2 (5 bases). The germline V gene encodes CDR1 SGHAT and CDR2 FQNNGV. The V end lost 1 base, the J end lost 2 bases, and 9 bases lay between the germline ends. This CDR3 spans 15 amino acids. In DNA, the CDR3 is TGTGCCAGCAGCTTAGTCGGCGGGTCCAAAAACATTCAGTACTTC. Encoded protein: CASSLVGGSKNIQYF.

There are a few counts of this clone. J is TRBJ2-3 and V is TRBV7-8; D is uncertain. Per the germline V gene, CDR1 is SGHVS and CDR2 is FQNEAQ. CDR3 length: 11 amino acids. V was cut by 4 bases and J by 3 bases, with 2 bases left in between. In DNA, the CDR3 is TGTGCCAGCAGCTCTACAGATACGCAGTATTTT. This codes for CASSSTDTQYF.

The J gene is TRBJ1-2, the V gene TRBV2; D uncertain. This CDR3 region has 13 residues. Per germline, CDR1 SNHLY and CDR2 FYNNEI. V gave up 5 bases and J gave up 4 bases, with 11 bases separating them. The CDR3 DNA follows: TGTGCCAGCAGTCTCAGGAGCGGCTATGGCTACACCTTC. Translating gives CASSLRSGYGYTF.

The rearrangement links TRBV5-1 to TRBJ2-7; D is uncertain. The V and J ends lost 1 base and 3 bases respectively, with 5 bases between them. The CDR3 runs to 12 residues. Germline CDR1 SGHRS, CDR2 YFSETQ. CDR3 bases: TGCGCCAGCAGCTTGCTAGGCTACGAGCAGTACTTC. Its protein is CASSLLGYEQYF.